These 15 T cell receptor beta chains originate from one sample sequenced in a study of blood T cell repertoires in COVID-19. Only in-frame clones appear in the TCRdb table, and some are missing; sequencing was by immunoSEQ multiplex PCR. The sample lists more than 60,000 clones; more than 75% were seen once. Specimen: peripheral blood. These receptor sequences come from a human donor in a cohort sampled during active COVID-19.

The chain links TRBV18 to TRBJ1-1, with 8 bases that match TRBD1. The CDR3 runs 15 residues. V gave up 2 bases and J gave up 5 bases; unmatched junction bases: 7. CDR1 is KGHSH, CDR2 LQKENI, per germline. The CDR3 nucleotides are TGTGCCAGCTCACCAATCACAGGGGGATTTACTGAAGCTTTCTTT. It encodes CASSPITGGFTEAFF.

The chain joins TRBV27 to TRBJ2-3; 16 bases match TRBD2. After removal of 6 bases from V and 4 bases from J, the junction contained 10 bases not matched to a gene. CDR3 size: 18 residues. CDR1 MNHEY and CDR2 SMNVEV come from the germline V gene (reference sequence). CDR3 region: CASRPGLAGGPVPDTQYF. The CDR3 DNA is TGTGCCAGCAGGCCGGGACTAGCGGGGGGGCCGGTCCCAGATACGCAGTATTTT.

The chain has TRBV3-1 (or the pseudogene TRBV3-2) and TRBJ1-2; D unresolved. The germline CDR1 and CDR2 sequences are LGHDT and YNNKEL (reference sequence). Trimming cost V 4 bases and J 3 bases, with 15 bases left between them. CDR3 length: 15 amino acids. The CDR3 nucleotides read TGTGCCAGCAGCCCGAGGGCCAAACGGTACTATGGCTACACCTTC. It codes for CASSPRAKRYYGYTF.

This rearrangement joins TRBV10-2 to TRBJ1-5; D perhaps matches TRBD1 (5 bases). The CDR3 spans 14 residues. Trimming left V 6 bases short and J 5 bases short, with 14 bases between. Germline V gene lookup returns CDR1 WSHSY and CDR2 SAAADI. The CDR3 region has the DNA TGCGCCAGCAGCGCCGGAGGGGAGGATCAGCCCCAGCATTTT. Its translation is CASSAGGEDQPQHF.

The V call is TRBV7-2, the J call TRBJ2-3; TRBD2 matches at 7 bases. The germline CDR1 and CDR2 sequences are SGHTA and FQGNSA. CDR3 length: 17 amino acids. With V trimmed by 0 bases and J by 5 bases, 11 bases remained unmatched. CDR3 amino acids: CASSLAGMRAGRDTQYF. The DNA for the CDR3 is TGTGCCAGCAGCTTAGCGGGAATGCGAGCGGGGCGAGATACGCAGTATTTT.

This clone has a handful of counts. The J gene is TRBJ1-2, the V gene TRBV6-2 or TRBV6-3; 9 nucleotides align to TRBD1. CDR1 is MNHEY, CDR2 SVGEGT, per germline. The ends lost 4 bases at V and 5 bases at J; junction bases unmatched: 5. There are 14 residues in the CDR3. The chain's CDR3 is CASSSHRGQYGYTF. In DNA form, the CDR3 reads TGTGCCAGCAGTTCCCACAGGGGGCAATATGGCTACACCTTC.

V usage is TRBV6-5 and J usage is TRBJ2-1; weak D call: TRBD1 (6 bases). Trimming pared 6 bases from V and 5 bases from J, leaving 17 bases between. The length of the CDR3 is 15 residues. The germline V gene encodes CDR1 MNHEY and CDR2 SVGAGI. CDR3 in DNA: TGTGCCAGCAGGGCCGTGCGGCAGGGGAACAATGAGCAGTTCTTC. It translates to CASRAVRQGNNEQFF.

The rearrangement uses TRBV24-1 and TRBJ1-2; the match to TRBD1 covers 8 bases. J was trimmed by 4 bases and V by 4 bases; bases with no gene match: 13. The germline gives CDR1 KGHDR, CDR2 SFDVKD. The CDR3 totals 17 residues. The DNA for the CDR3 is TGTGCCACCAGTGACCCGACCGCAGGGGGCGCACCCTATGGCTACACCTTC. Protein: CATSDPTAGGAPYGYTF.

The chain has TRBV11-2 and TRBJ1-3, with D perhaps TRBD1 (6 bases). The CDR3 runs to 13 residues. Trimming cost V 8 bases and J 4 bases, with 12 bases left between them. From germline, CDR1 is SGHAT and CDR2 FQNNGV. In DNA form, the CDR3 reads TGTGCCAGCTCAACCGACAGGGGAAACACCATATATTTT. This encodes CASSTDRGNTIYF.

The chain couples TRBV5-4 to TRBJ2-7; 8 nucleotides line up with TRBD1. Trimming at V came to 4 bases and at J to 6 bases, leaving 9 bases not matched to a gene. This CDR3 is built from 14 residues. Germline V lookup: CDR1 SGHNT, CDR2 YYREEE (reference sequence). CDR3 coding DNA: TGTGCCAGCAGCCCAAGGACAGGGTGGGGCGAGCAGTACTTC. Its protein is CASSPRTGWGEQYF.

This rearrangement joins TRBV21-1 to TRBJ2-1; whether TRBD2, the table's D call, matches the DNA was not checked. TRBV21-1 is a pseudogene locus. The CDR3 sequence is 14 residues long. For the CDR3, the DNA is TGTGCCAGCAGCACTCTTTCTAGCACCGATGAGCAGTTCTTC. Its protein is CASSTLSSTDEQFF.

This sequence joins TRBV7-2 and TRBJ1-1; 7 positions match TRBD1. CDR1 SGHTA and CDR2 FQGNSA come from the germline V gene. The J segment lost 11 bases and the V segment lost 4 bases, leaving 7 bases of the junction unmatched. This CDR3 comprises 12 residues. CDR3 sequence reads: CASSSGDSGAFF. For the CDR3, the DNA is TGTGCCAGCAGCTCAGGGGACAGTGGGGCTTTCTTT. Full variable domain (rest looked up from reference TRBV7-2 and TRBJ1-1): GAGVSQSPSNKVTEKGKDVELRCDPISGHTALYWYRQSLGQGLEFLIYFQGNSAPDKSGLPSDRFSAERTGGSVSTLTIQRTQQEDSAVYLCASSSGDSGAFFGQGTRLTVV.

The rearrangement links TRBV11-2 to TRBJ2-5; TRBD1 agrees at 9 bases. J lost 5 bases, V lost 5 bases, and 12 bases had no gene match. The CDR3 covers 16 residues. CDR1 and CDR2 (germline): SGHAT, FQNNGV. The CDR3 protein is CASSQWTGAESETQYF. As DNA, the CDR3 is TGTGCCAGCAGCCAGTGGACAGGGGCCGAGTCGGAGACCCAGTACTTC.

CDR3 sequence (DNA): TGTGCCAGCAGCGAACAGGGGGCGTTTAACTATGGCTACACCTTC. This translates into CASSEQGAFNYGYTF. V gene TRBV9 combines with J gene TRBJ1-2, with 9 bases aligning to TRBD1. The length of the CDR3 is 15 residues. Germline CDR1 reads SGDLS; CDR2 reads YYNGEE. Trimming took 3 bases from V and 1 from J; bases not matched to a gene: 4.

This sequence joins TRBV6-5 and TRBJ1-2; perhaps TRBD1 as D (5 bases). CDR1 is MNHEY, CDR2 SVGAGI, per germline. This CDR3 spans 15 amino acids. The V and J ends lost 7 bases and 3 bases respectively, with 18 bases between them. The CDR3 nucleotides read TGTGCCAGCATTATGCAGGGCCAACTTCACTATGGCTACACCTTC. Translation gives CASIMQGQLHYGYTF.